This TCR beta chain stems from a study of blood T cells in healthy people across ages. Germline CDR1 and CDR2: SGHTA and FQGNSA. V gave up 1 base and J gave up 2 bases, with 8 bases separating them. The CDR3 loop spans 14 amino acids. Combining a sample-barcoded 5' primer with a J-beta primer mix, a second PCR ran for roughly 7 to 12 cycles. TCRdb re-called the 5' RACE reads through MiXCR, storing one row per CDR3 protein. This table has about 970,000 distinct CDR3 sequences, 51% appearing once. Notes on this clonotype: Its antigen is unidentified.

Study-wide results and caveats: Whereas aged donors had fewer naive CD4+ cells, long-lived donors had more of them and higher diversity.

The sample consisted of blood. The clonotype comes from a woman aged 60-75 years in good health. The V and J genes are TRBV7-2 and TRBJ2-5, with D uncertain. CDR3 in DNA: TGTGCCAGCAGCTTAGACGTAGGGCAAGAGACCCAGTACTTC. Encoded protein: CASSLDVGQETQYF.